This is a list of T cell receptor beta chains from one sample in a study of blood T cell repertoires in COVID-19. Some clones are missing from TCRdb's copy, which holds only in-frame ones; the method was immunoSEQ multiplex PCR. The sample includes roughly 170,000 clones, approximately 84% of them seen just once. Sequenced: PBMCs or T cells enriched from blood (not recorded which). All receptors come from a man aged 50 to 59 who had recovered from COVID-19. Each CDR3 is given with its conserved first and last residue.

CDR3	V	J
CASSSLAGANNEQFF	TRBV5-4	TRBJ2-1
CASSRTDFEQYF	TRBV3-1/TRBV3-2	TRBJ2-7
CASSLVSSGGRGEQYF	TRBV11-2	TRBJ2-7
CASSPTSPTGSGNTIYF	TRBV3-1/TRBV3-2	TRBJ1-3
CASPSGEPDEQYF	TRBV27	TRBJ2-7
CASSTFIRASSGEQYF	TRBV3-1/TRBV3-2	TRBJ2-7
CAWNQQHTGELFF	TRBV30	TRBJ2-2
CASSLPAGLALGNEQFF	TRBV7-9	TRBJ2-1
CASSLAARGDTQYF	TRBV11-2	TRBJ2-3
CASSPQAGLVLFF	TRBV18	TRBJ2-2
CASSEAAGFSSTNEKLFF	TRBV2	TRBJ1-4
CASSRQGWVEQFF	TRBV7-8	TRBJ2-1
CASSLGGGSSYEQYF	TRBV7-6	TRBJ2-7
CASSIGQGYGYTF	TRBV19	TRBJ1-2
CATSRDRSGVDQPQHF	TRBV15	TRBJ1-5
CAWTFRGATYNEQFF	TRBV30	TRBJ2-1
CASSSRTGSGNTIYF	TRBV7-2	TRBJ1-3
CASSLATGGGMSQYF	TRBV5-1	TRBJ2-5
CASSPGTGSAGYTF	TRBV7-9	TRBJ1-2
CASSLVWGQGYTEAFF	TRBV5-5	TRBJ1-1
CASSQQGAIAHEQYF	TRBV3-1/TRBV3-2	TRBJ2-7
CASSSGLGTDTQYF	TRBV6-6	TRBJ2-3
CASSLVGSGRRETQYF	TRBV11-1	TRBJ2-5
CASSIGWGDTEAFF	TRBV19	TRBJ1-1
CASSPVASGGRNTGELFF	TRBV18	TRBJ2-2
CASRQDRGSNSPLHF	TRBV2	TRBJ1-6
CASSLPGQGLIGYTF	TRBV7-2	TRBJ1-2
CASSVGPGDEQFF	TRBV9	TRBJ2-1
CASSFGGDETQYF	TRBV12-3/TRBV12-4	TRBJ2-5
CASSPQLVSGNTIYF	TRBV5-8	TRBJ1-3
CASRGGAGGSRSYNEQFF	TRBV7-2	TRBJ2-1
CASSGGGGNQPQHF	TRBV10-2	TRBJ1-5
CASSLRAGLGTDTQYF	TRBV27	TRBJ2-3
CASSALSGGGTGELFF	TRBV7-2	TRBJ2-2
CASSFGGKNIQYF	TRBV12-3/TRBV12-4	TRBJ2-4
CASSQDLAGVYEQYF	TRBV4-3	TRBJ2-7
CAISESTLAGIEQYF	TRBV10-3	TRBJ2-7
CASSQGLSGEAFF	TRBV5-1	TRBJ1-1
CAWTPRAGFFNYGYTF	TRBV30	TRBJ1-2
CASSLGGAPEAFF	TRBV5-6	TRBJ1-1
CASMLGGWTGELFF	TRBV7-2	TRBJ2-2
CASSLHSPNTEAFF	TRBV28	TRBJ1-1
CASSQDPPLSGGMYEQYF	TRBV4-3	TRBJ2-7
CASTQDRVSGEQFF	TRBV5-1	TRBJ2-1
CASSQGTSGGFQETQYF	TRBV4-1	TRBJ2-5
CASSFKGALGTGELFF	TRBV7-2	TRBJ2-2